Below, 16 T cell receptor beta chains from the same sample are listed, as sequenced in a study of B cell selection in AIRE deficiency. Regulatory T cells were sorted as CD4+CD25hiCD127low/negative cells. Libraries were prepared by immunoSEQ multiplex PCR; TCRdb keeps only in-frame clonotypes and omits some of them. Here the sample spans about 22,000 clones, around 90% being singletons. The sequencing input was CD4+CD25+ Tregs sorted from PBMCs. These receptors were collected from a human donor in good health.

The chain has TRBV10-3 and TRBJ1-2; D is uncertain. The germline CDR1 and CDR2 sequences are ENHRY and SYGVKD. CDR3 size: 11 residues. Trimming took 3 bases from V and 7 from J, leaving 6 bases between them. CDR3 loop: CAISESSGYTF. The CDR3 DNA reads TGTGCCATCAGTGAATCTAGTGGCTACACCTTC.

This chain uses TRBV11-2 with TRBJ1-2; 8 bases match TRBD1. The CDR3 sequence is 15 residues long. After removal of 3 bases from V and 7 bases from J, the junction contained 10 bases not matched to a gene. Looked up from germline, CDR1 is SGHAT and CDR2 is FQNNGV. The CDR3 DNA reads TGTGCCAGCAGCTTCCAAACAGGGGGAAGCGGTGGCTACACCTTC. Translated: CASSFQTGGSGGYTF.

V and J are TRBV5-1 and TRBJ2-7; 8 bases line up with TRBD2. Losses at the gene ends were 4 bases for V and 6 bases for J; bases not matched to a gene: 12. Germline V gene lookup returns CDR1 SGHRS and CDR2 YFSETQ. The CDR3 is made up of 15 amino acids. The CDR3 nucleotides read TGCGCCAGCAGCGACAGAAGCGGGGGCGGCGGCGAGCAGTACTTC. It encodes CASSDRSGGGGEQYF.

CDR3 DNA sequence: TGTGCCAGCAAAAGACCGGTCTCCTACGAGCAGTACTTC. As protein: CASKRPVSYEQYF. The chain uses TRBV2 and TRBJ2-7; D remains unclear. CDR1 SNHLY and CDR2 FYNNEI come from the germline V gene. Trimming cost V 7 bases and J 0 bases, with 10 bases left between them. The CDR3 has 13 residues.

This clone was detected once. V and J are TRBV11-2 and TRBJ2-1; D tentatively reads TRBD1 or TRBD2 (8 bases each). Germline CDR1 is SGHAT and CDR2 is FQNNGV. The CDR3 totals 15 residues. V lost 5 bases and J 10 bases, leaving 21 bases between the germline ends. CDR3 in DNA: TGTGCCAGCAGCCAGGGGGCGGGAGGCACTACCGAGCAGTTCTTC. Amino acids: CASSQGAGGTTEQFF.

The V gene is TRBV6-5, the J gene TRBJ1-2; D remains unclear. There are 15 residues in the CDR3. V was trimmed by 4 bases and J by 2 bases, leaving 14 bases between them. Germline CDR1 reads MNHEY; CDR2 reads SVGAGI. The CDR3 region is CASSSRAAGNYGYTF. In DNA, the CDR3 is TGTGCCAGCAGTTCCCGAGCGGCGGGCAACTATGGCTACACCTTC.

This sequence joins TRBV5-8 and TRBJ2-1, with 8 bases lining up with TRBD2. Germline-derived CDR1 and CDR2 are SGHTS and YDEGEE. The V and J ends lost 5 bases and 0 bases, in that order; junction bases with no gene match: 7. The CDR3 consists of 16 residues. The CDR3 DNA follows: TGTGCCAGCAGACATATAGCGGGGAGCTCCTACAATGAGCAGTTCTTC. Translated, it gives CASRHIAGSSYNEQFF.

The CDR3 is CASSDLAAYGYTF. The CDR3 nucleotides read TGTGCCAGCAGCGACCTCGCTGCGTATGGCTACACCTTC. V and J are TRBV7-8 and TRBJ1-2; D not resolved. Germline loops: CDR1 SGHVS, CDR2 FQNEAQ. This CDR3 spans 13 amino acids. V lost 5 bases and J lost 5, with 12 bases in between. Looking up the rest from reference TRBV7-8 and TRBJ1-2 gives the full variable domain: GAGVSQSPRYKVAKRGQDVALRCDPISGHVSLFWYQQALGQGPEFLTYFQNEAQLDKSGLPSDRFFAERPEGSVSTLKIQRTQQEDSAVYLCASSDLAAYGYTFGSGTRLTVV.

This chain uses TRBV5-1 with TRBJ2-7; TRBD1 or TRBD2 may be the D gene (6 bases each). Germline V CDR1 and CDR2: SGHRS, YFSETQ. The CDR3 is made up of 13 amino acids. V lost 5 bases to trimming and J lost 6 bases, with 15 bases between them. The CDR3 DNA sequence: TGCGCCAGCAGACGAGACGGGGGCCGCGAGCAGTACTTC. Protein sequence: CASRRDGGREQYF.

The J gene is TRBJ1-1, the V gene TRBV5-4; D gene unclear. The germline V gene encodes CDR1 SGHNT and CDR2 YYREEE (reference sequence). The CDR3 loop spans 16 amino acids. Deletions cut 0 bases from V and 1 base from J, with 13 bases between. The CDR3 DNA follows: TGTGCCAGCAGCTTGGGGGTAAAAAATGGGAACACTGAAGCTTTCTTT. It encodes CASSLGVKNGNTEAFF.

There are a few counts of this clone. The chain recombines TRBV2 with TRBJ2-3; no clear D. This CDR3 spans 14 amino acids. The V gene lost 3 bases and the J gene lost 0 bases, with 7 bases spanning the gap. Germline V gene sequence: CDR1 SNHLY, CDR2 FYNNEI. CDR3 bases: TGTGCCAGCAGTGAGGGGTTAAGCACAGATACGCAGTATTTT. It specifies CASSEGLSTDTQYF. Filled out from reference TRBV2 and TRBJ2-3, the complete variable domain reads EPEVTQTPSHQVTQMGQEVILRCVPISNHLYFYWYRQILGQKVEFLVSFYNNEISEKSEIFDDQFSVERPDGSNFTLKIRSTKLEDSAMYFCASSEGLSTDTQYFGPGTRLTVL.

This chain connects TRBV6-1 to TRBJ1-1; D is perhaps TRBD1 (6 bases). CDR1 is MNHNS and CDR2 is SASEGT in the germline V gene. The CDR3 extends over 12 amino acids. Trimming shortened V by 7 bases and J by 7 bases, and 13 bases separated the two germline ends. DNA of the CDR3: TGTGCCAGCATCCTAGACAGGTATGAAGCTTTCTTT. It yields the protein CASILDRYEAFF.

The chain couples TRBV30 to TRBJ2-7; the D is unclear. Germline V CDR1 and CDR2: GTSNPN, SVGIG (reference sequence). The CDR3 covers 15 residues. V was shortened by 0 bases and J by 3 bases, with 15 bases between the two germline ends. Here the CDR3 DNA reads TGTGCCTGGAGTGTACCCTCCCGCACCAACTACGAGCAGTACTTC. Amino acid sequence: CAWSVPSRTNYEQYF. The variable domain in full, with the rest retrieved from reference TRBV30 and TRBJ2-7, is SQTIHQWPATLVQPVGSPLSLECTVEGTSNPNLYWYRQAAGRGLQLLFYSVGIGQISSEVPQNLSASRPQDRQFILSSKKLLLSDSGFYLCAWSVPSRTNYEQYFGPGTRLTVT.

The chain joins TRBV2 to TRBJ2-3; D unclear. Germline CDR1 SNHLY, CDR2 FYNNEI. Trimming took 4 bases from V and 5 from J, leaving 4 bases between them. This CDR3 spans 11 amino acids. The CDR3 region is CASSVQDTQYF. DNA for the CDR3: TGTGCCAGCAGTGTACAAGATACGCAGTATTTT.

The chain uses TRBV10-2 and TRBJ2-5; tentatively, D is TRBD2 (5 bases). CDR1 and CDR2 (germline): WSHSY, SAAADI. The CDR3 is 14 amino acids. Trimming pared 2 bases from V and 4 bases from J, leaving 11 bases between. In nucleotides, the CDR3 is TGCGCCAGCAGTGAGCTCGGGGTGGGAGAGACCCAGTACTTC. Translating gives CASSELGVGETQYF.

CDR3: CASSSQIPIGNTIYF. CDR3 sequence (DNA): TGTGCCAGCAGTAGCCAGATCCCTATAGGAAACACCATATATTTT. The J gene is TRBJ1-3, the V gene TRBV6-5; D gene ambiguous. The CDR3 is made up of 15 amino acids. Germline V gene lookup returns CDR1 MNHEY and CDR2 SVGAGI. The germline V and J ends were trimmed by 5 bases and 4 bases, with 15 bases remaining between them.